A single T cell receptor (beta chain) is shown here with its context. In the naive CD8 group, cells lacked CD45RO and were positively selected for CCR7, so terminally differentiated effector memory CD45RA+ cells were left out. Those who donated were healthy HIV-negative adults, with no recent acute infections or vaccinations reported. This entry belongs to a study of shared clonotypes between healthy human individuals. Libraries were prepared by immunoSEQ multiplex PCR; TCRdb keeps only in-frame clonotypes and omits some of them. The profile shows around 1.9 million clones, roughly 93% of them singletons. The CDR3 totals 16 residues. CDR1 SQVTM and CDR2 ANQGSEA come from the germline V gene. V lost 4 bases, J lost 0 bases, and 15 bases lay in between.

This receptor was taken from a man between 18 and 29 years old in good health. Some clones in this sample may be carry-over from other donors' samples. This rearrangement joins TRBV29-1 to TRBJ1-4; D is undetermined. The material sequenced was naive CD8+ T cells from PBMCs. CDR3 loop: CSVGGKVHATNEKLFF. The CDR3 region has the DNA TGCAGCGTTGGAGGGAAGGTGCATGCAACTAATGAAAAACTGTTTTTT. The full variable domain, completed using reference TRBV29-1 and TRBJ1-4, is SAVISQKPSRDICQRGTSLTIQCQVDSQVTMMFWYRQQPGQSLTLIATANQGSEATYESGFVIDKFPISRPNLTFSTLTVSNMSPEDSSIYLCSVGGKVHATNEKLFFGSGTQLSVL.